The next 11 T cell receptor beta chains were all read from a single sample in a study of cytomegalovirus exposure and HLA in healthy donors (TCRdb year 2017). Library preparation used the immunoSEQ multiplex PCR assay. For the multiplex PCR, a mixture combining 60 forward primers for TCR Vbeta segments and 13 reverse primers for TCR Jbeta segments was used. TCRdb holds this immuneACCESS table with in-frame rearrangements only. Some clones are missing; in checked studies, unresolved V genes explain under half, and the rest has no known cause. This sample comprises tens of thousands of clones, roughly 67% of them detected only once. 5.4% of the sample lies in the top ten. The specimen sequenced was PBMCs. These receptors came from a man between 45 and 60 years old in good health and CMV-seronegative.

This rearrangement joins TRBV4-1 to TRBJ1-4; 9 bases are shared with TRBD1. V dropped 4 bases and J dropped 11; count of bases not matched to a gene: 8. This CDR3 has 14 amino acids. Germline CDR1 and CDR2: MGHRA and YSYEKL. The CDR3 region is CASSLGQGLDKLFF. CDR3 coding DNA: TGCGCCAGCAGCCTCGGACAGGGGTTAGATAAACTGTTTTTT.

The rearrangement joins TRBV6-4 to TRBJ2-2; 7 bases are shared with TRBD2. The CDR3 is 13 amino acids. With 8 bases clipped from V and 4 bases from J, the junction kept 4 bases outside the gene matches. The germline V gene encodes CDR1 MRHNA and CDR2 SNTAGT. The CDR3 reads CASSQRGTGELFF. For the CDR3, the DNA is TGTGCCAGCTCCCAGCGGGGCACCGGGGAGCTGTTTTTT.

The CDR3 DNA sequence: TGCAGCGTTGAAATAAGGACAGGGGGGCTTCAGTACTTC. It yields the protein CSVEIRTGGLQYF. The chain couples TRBV29-1 to TRBJ2-4; 10 nucleotides agree with TRBD1. The V and J ends lost 2 bases and 11 bases, in that order; junction bases with no gene match: 6. CDR1 and CDR2 (germline): SQVTM, ANQGSEA. The length of the CDR3 is 13 residues.

The chain joins TRBV5-1 to TRBJ2-7; 13 bases line up with TRBD2. This CDR3 is built from 17 residues. The germline gives CDR1 SGHRS, CDR2 YFSETQ. V lost 4 bases and J lost 1; bases outside the gene matches: 8. The CDR3 DNA reads TGCGCCAGCAGCGCAGGACTAGCGGGGGCCTTATCCTACGAGCAGTACTTC. Translated, it gives CASSAGLAGALSYEQYF.

This sequence joins TRBV7-9 and TRBJ2-5; D is unclear. The germline V and J ends were trimmed by 8 bases and 4 bases, with 5 bases remaining between them. The CDR3 extends over 10 amino acids. Looked up from germline, CDR1 is SEHNR and CDR2 is FQNEAQ (reference sequence). The CDR3 is CASSGETQYF. DNA for the CDR3: TGTGCCAGCTCAGGAGAGACCCAGTACTTC.

The rearrangement uses TRBV6-5 and TRBJ1-3; TRBD1 matches at 7 bases. Germline V gene sequence: CDR1 MNHEY, CDR2 SVGAGI. The V gene end was trimmed by 6 bases and the J gene end by 4 bases; junction bases not matched to a gene: 9. This CDR3 spans 15 amino acids. DNA of the CDR3: TGTGCCAGCAGATACACAGGGGAAGGGGGAAACACCATATATTTT. Protein: CASRYTGEGGNTIYF.

The table lists this clone with a few counts. The genes are TRBV13 and TRBJ1-5; D might be TRBD1 (5 bases). The CDR3 has 14 amino acids. Germline V gives CDR1 PRHDT, CDR2 FYEKMQ (reference sequence). Trimming took off 3 bases at V and 2 bases at J, with 8 bases between the two ends. CDR3 amino acids: CASSFGRGNQPQHF. Written as DNA, the CDR3 is TGTGCCAGCAGCTTTGGCAGGGGCAATCAGCCCCAGCATTTT.

This clone was counted between two and nine times. This chain links TRBV11-3 with TRBJ1-6; D unresolved. V dropped 1 base and J dropped 7 bases, with 5 bases sitting between them. The germline V gene has CDR1 SGHNT and CDR2 YENEEA. CDR3 size: 13 residues. As DNA, the CDR3 is TGTGCCAGCAGCTTAGGGCAGAATTCACCCCTCCACTTT. Protein: CASSLGQNSPLHF.

Remarks on this clone: At one of its ends the junction is not consistent with the germline gene, which may arise from a read error. In the same sample, other DNA sequences code for this CDR3. This chain uses TRBV12-5 with TRBJ2-2; 8 bases map to TRBD2. The length of the CDR3 is 17 residues. Germline V gene sequence: CDR1 LGHNT, CDR2 FRNRAP. CDR3 residues: CASGLGRGGWSTGELFF. DNA of the CDR3: TGTGCTAGTGGTTTGGGCCGGGGGGGCTGGAGCACCGGGGAGTTGTTTTTT.

The chain combines TRBV27 with TRBJ2-4, with TRBD2 as a possible D gene (5 bases). The CDR3 consists of 13 residues. Trimming took off 7 bases at V and 3 bases at J, with 10 bases between the two ends. Germline values: CDR1 MNHEY, CDR2 SMNVEV (reference sequence). CDR3 nucleotides: TGTGCCAGCAAGCGGCAGAACAAAAACATTCAGTACTTC. Protein sequence: CASKRQNKNIQYF.

This clone has more than one count but fewer than ten. CDR3 DNA: TGTGCCAGTAGTACCCCGACAGGGGGCAATGAGCAGTTCTTC. It encodes CASSTPTGGNEQFF. The V and J genes are TRBV19 and TRBJ2-1, with TRBD1 matching over 9 bases. CDR1 and CDR2 (germline): LNHDA, SQIVND (reference sequence). J gave up 6 bases and V 4 bases, and 4 bases lay outside the gene matches. This CDR3 comprises 14 residues.